A single sample gave rise to the 12 T cell receptor beta chains below, sequenced in a study of blood T cells in healthy people across ages. A J-beta primer mix and a sample-barcoded 5' primer were used in a second PCR of roughly 6 to 12 cycles. MiXCR, applied by TCRdb to the 5' RACE reads, yields one record per CDR3 protein. This table holds 1.2 million to 1.5 million distinct CDR3 sequences, 35% to 45% found once. Input material: blood. All receptors come from a woman aged 18-35 years in good health.

This clonotype was detected a few times. The chain recombines TRBV6-2 or TRBV6-3 with TRBJ2-6; no firm D call. The V gene lost 6 bases and the J gene lost 1 base, with 10 bases spanning the gap. Germline CDR1 and CDR2: MNHEY and SVGEGT. This CDR3 is 15 amino acids long. The CDR3 DNA is TGTGCCAGCAGCCACGAGGTGTCTGGGGCCAACGTCCTGACTTTC. The encoded protein is CASSHEVSGANVLTF.

This rearrangement joins TRBV7-9 to TRBJ1-2; the D gene is possibly TRBD1 (5 bases). Germline CDR1 and CDR2: SEHNR and FQNEAQ (reference sequence). V was cut by 6 bases and J by 7 bases, with 15 bases left in between. This CDR3 contains 13 residues. CDR3 DNA: TGTGCCAGCAGTTCGTGGGGTCAGGGTGGCTACACCTTC. Residues: CASSSWGQGGYTF. The complete variable domain, with remaining parts taken from reference TRBV7-9 and TRBJ1-2, reads DTGVSQNPRHKITKRGQNVTFRCDPISEHNRLYWYRQTLGQGPEFLTYFQNEAQLEKSRLLSDRFSAERPKGSFSTLEIQRTEQGDSAMYLCASSSWGQGGYTFGSGTRLTVV.

The chain joins TRBV7-9 to TRBJ2-5; D possibly corresponds to TRBD1 (6 bases). The V and J ends lost 6 bases and 2 bases respectively, with 16 bases between them. Germline lookup yields CDR1 SEHNR and CDR2 FQNEAQ (reference sequence). The CDR3 spans 15 residues. For the CDR3, the DNA is TGTGCCAGCAGTAATAAAAGGGGGAATCAAGAGACCCAGTACTTC. As protein: CASSNKRGNQETQYF.

The CDR3: CATSRDSKTQYF. The CDR3 nucleotides read TGTGCCACCAGCAGAGATAGTAAGACCCAGTACTTC. The chain employs TRBV15 and TRBJ2-5; D is unresolved. The V gene's germline CDR1 is LNHNV and CDR2 YYDKDF (reference sequence). V lost 0 bases and J lost 6, with 5 bases in between. This CDR3 contains 12 residues.

This clonotype was seen more than once but under ten times. The V call is TRBV11-2, the J call TRBJ2-5; D uncertain. The J call could be wrong; TRBJ2-7 is a better fit for the DNA end. Germline CDR1 is SGHAT and CDR2 is FQNNGV. The CDR3 has 15 amino acids. The CDR3 sequence is CASSLDWATGYEQYF. Written as DNA, the CDR3 is TGTGCCAGCAGCTTAGATTGGGCTACTGGCTACGAGCAGTACTTC.

The rearrangement joins TRBV6-6 to TRBJ2-3; D uncertain. The CDR3 totals 16 residues. Per germline, CDR1 MNHNY and CDR2 SVGAGI (reference sequence). V shed 6 bases and J shed 0 bases, with 16 bases lying between them. CDR3 DNA sequence: TGTGCCAGCAGCCTTAGCCTCCGACGTAGCACAGATACGCAGTATTTT. Its translation is CASSLSLRRSTDTQYF.

V gene TRBV4-1 combines with J gene TRBJ1-1, with TRBD1 matching over 10 bases. J gave up 3 bases and V 4 bases, and 5 bases lay outside the gene matches. CDR1 and CDR2 (germline): MGHRA, YSYEKL. This CDR3 comprises 15 residues. The DNA of the CDR3 is TGCGCCAGCAGCCGTAGCGGGACAGGGGACACTGAAGCTTTCTTT. This translates into CASSRSGTGDTEAFF.

CDR3 protein: CASSNQQETQYF. CDR3 DNA sequence: TGTGCCAGCAGCAACCAACAGGAGACCCAGTACTTC. The J gene is TRBJ2-7, the V gene TRBV5-8; D ambiguous. With the DNA end fitting TRBJ2-5 better, the J assignment may be wrong. The CDR3 is made up of 12 amino acids. Germline-derived CDR1 and CDR2 are SGHTS and YDEGEE.

The table lists this clonotype with a few counts. The V gene is TRBV6-1, the J gene TRBJ2-3; no firm D call. The CDR3 covers 16 residues. V lost 0 bases to trimming and J lost 1 base, with 11 bases between them. The germline CDR1 and CDR2 sequences are MNHNS and SASEGT. The CDR3 nucleotides read TGTGCCAGCAGTGAAGCGAAGTTTGAAGGCACAGATACGCAGTATTTT. This encodes CASSEAKFEGTDTQYF.

This sequence joins TRBV9 and TRBJ2-7; 8 nucleotides agree with TRBD1. Germline V gives CDR1 SGDLS, CDR2 YYNGEE. J lost 3 bases, V lost 0 bases, and 5 bases had no gene match. CDR3 size: 15 residues. The CDR3 nucleotides are TGTGCCAGCAGCGTAGCTACACAGGGGGTCTACGAGCAGTACTTC. It codes for CASSVATQGVYEQYF.

The table lists this clonotype with a few counts. The CDR3 spells CASSLNAAISSYNEQFF. CDR3 in DNA: TGTGCCAGCAGCTTGAACGCGGCCATTAGCTCCTACAATGAGCAGTTCTTC. The chain carries TRBV5-6 and TRBJ2-1; D gene ambiguous. Per germline, CDR1 SGHDT and CDR2 YYEEEE. This CDR3 has 17 amino acids. Trimming shortened V by 1 base and J by 0 bases, and 14 bases separated the two germline ends.

DNA for the CDR3: TGTGCCAGCGGGCCGCCCCCTAGTAATGAGCAGTTCTTC. As protein: CASGPPPSNEQFF. The rearrangement uses TRBV6-5 and TRBJ2-1; D gene ambiguous. This CDR3 contains 13 residues. Germline CDR1 reads MNHEY; CDR2 reads SVGAGI. V dropped 8 bases and J dropped 7 bases, with 15 bases sitting between them.